One T cell receptor (beta chain) is described in this entry. The antigen is not known. The sample comes from a study of T cells in Graves' hyperthyroidism and ophthalmopathy. Findings and limits, study-wide: Blood samples included most of the expanded thyroid clonotypes exceeding 0.001.

It was RNA transcripts that yielded the amplified TCR beta CDR3 regions. Carried out on the TCR CDR3, a first-round RT-PCR used the HTBI primer set. TCRdb redid the calling of the multiplex PCR reads with MiXCR, one entry per CDR3 protein. The table includes about 420,000 distinct CDR3 sequences, more than 15% detected once. Diagnostic assessment was based on clinical symptoms, serum thyroxine and TRAb, thyroid ultrasound and orbital computed tomography. The authors took PBMCs from 10 ml fresh peripheral blood. The CDR3 length is 16 residues. Trimming cost V 3 bases and J 4 bases; bases outside gene matches: 9. Germline-derived CDR1 and CDR2 are LNHDA and SQIVND (reference sequence).

The rearrangement joins TRBV19 to TRBJ2-3; TRBD2 matches at 8 bases. The receptor comes from a young woman with Graves' hyperthyroidism. What was sequenced was blood. CDR3 region: CASSINGRAESDTQYF. CDR3 coding DNA: TGTGCCAGTAGTATCAACGGGAGGGCCGAATCAGATACGCAGTATTTT.